This record concerns one T cell receptor beta chain sequence. V was clipped by 6 bases and J by 5 bases, with 11 bases between them. Germline V gene lookup returns CDR1 MNHEY and CDR2 SVGAGI. The CDR3 has 13 residues. Profiled with immunoSEQ multiplex PCR; TCRdb holds only in-frame clones, not every one. The sample lists tens of thousands of clones, 80% occurring once. This sample stems from a study of PD-1 blockade in classical Hodgkin lymphoma. Time point meaning: cycle 4 day 1 (C4D1), after six to seven weeks of nivolumab. All trial patients relapsed after autologous stem cell transplantation. Best overall response was complete response, partial response or progressive disease in these relapsed/refractory classical Hodgkin lymphoma patients.

The sequence was obtained from a human donor with classical Hodgkin lymphoma. The specimen was peripheral blood mononuclear cells (PBMCs), collected before the fourth cycle of nivolumab. The chain carries TRBV6-5 and TRBJ2-4, with TRBD1 as a possible D gene (6 bases). The CDR3 is CASSYRDQNIQYF. The CDR3 DNA is TGTGCCAGCAGCTACAGGGACCAAAACATTCAGTACTTC.